This is a list of T cell receptor beta chains from one sample in a study of T cells in Graves' hyperthyroidism and ophthalmopathy. Via MiXCR, TCRdb re-called the multiplex PCR reads, giving one row per CDR3 protein. The repertoire holds hundreds of thousands of distinct CDR3 sequences, with about 17% as singletons. The sample comprised blood. Receptor source: a woman aged 25 to 39 with Graves' hyperthyroidism. Each CDR3 is given with its conserved first and last residue. The D gene is left open where the match is weak. Rows give clone size only sometimes, using once, few, many, or a class for an expanded clone.

abundance	v_gene	d_gene	j_gene	CDR3aa	CDR3nt
many	TRBV20-1	.	TRBJ2-1	CSASGGNEQFF	TGCAGTGCTAGCGGTGGCAATGAGCAGTTCTTC
many	TRBV5-1	.	TRBJ2-3	CASRVSSTDTQYF	TGCGCCAGCAGAGTATCCAGCACAGATACGCAGTATTTT
many	TRBV28	TRBD1	TRBJ2-7	CASSLVSRDRGYEQYF	TGTGCCAGCAGTTTAGTGTCCCGGGACAGGGGCTACGAGCAGTACTTC
many	TRBV30	TRBD1	TRBJ1-2	CAWRITGGNGYTF	TGTGCCTGGAGAATTACAGGGGGCAATGGCTACACCTTC
many	TRBV7-2	.	TRBJ2-7	CASSLRKGEQYF	TGTGCCAGCAGCTTACGTAAGGGCGAGCAGTACTTC
many	TRBV24-1	TRBD2	TRBJ2-1	CATSDYPMPSGSINEQFF	TGTGCCACCAGTGATTATCCGATGCCTAGCGGGAGTATTAATGAGCAGTTCTTC
few	TRBV5-1	.	TRBJ2-7	CASSVREQYEQYF	TGCGCCAGCAGCGTCCGAGAGCAATACGAGCAGTACTTC
few	TRBV2	TRBD2	TRBJ2-1	CASSVSGSLNNEQFF	TGTGCCAGCAGTGTCAGCGGGAGCCTTAACAATGAGCAGTTCTTC
.	TRBV10-3	TRBD1	TRBJ2-1	CAISRQGGSYNEQFF	TGTGCCATCAGTCGACAGGGGGGATCCTACAATGAGCAGTTCTTC
many	TRBV27	TRBD2	TRBJ2-4	CASSFFSSGRMNIQYF	TGTGCCAGCAGTTTCTTCTCTAGCGGGAGGATGAACATTCAGTACTTC